A selection of T cell receptor beta chains follows, all from one sample in a study of response to subunit inactivated influenza vaccine. TCRdb re-analysed the RT-PCR reads in MiXCR, keeping a single row per CDR3 protein. The sample yields 550,000 to 800,000 distinct CDR3 sequences, 15% to 19% seen once. The starting material was PBMCs from blood, obtained roughly 12 days after vaccination. All receptors derive from a man aged 45 to 65 who received an inactivated influenza vaccine. CDR3s include the opening cysteine and the closing phenylalanine or tryptophan. D genes are given only for firm matches. Clone size is given for some rows only: seen once, a few or many times, or a class if the clone is expanded.

j_call d_call v_call clone_size cdr3_aa cdr3_nt
TRBJ1-3 TRBD1 TRBV12-3/TRBV12-4 few CASSNTGATIYF TGTGCCAGCAGTAATACAGGGGCCACCATATATTTT
TRBJ2-1 NA TRBV12-3/TRBV12-4 many CASAPGGRMYNEQFF TGTGCCAGCGCCCCCGGGGGGCGCATGTACAATGAGCAGTTCTTC
TRBJ1-5 TRBD1 TRBV28 few CASSDRVNNQPQHF TGTGCCAGCAGCGACAGGGTGAACAATCAGCCCCAGCATTTT
TRBJ2-3 NA TRBV24-1 NA CATSVGGSDTQYF TGTGCCACCAGTGTAGGGGGGTCGGATACGCAGTATTTT
TRBJ2-7 NA TRBV6-5 NA CASSYSDSLEQYF TGTGCCAGCAGTTACTCGGACTCGCTAGAGCAGTACTTC
TRBJ1-6 NA TRBV4-3 NA CASSQGGYNSPLHF TGCGCCAGCAGCCAAGGAGGGTATAATTCACCCCTCCACTTT
TRBJ1-1 NA TRBV10-1 NA CASSDWQTEAFF TGCGCCAGCAGTGATTGGCAAACTGAAGCTTTCTTT
TRBJ1-1 TRBD1 TRBV15 NA CATSRDGTGENTEAFF TGTGCCACCAGCAGAGATGGGACAGGCGAGAACACTGAAGCTTTCTTT
TRBJ2-7 TRBD2 TRBV20-1 NA CSARKLAGGYYEQYF TGCAGTGCTAGGAAACTAGCGGGAGGGTACTACGAGCAGTACTTC
TRBJ2-7 NA TRBV19 NA CASSIVGDTAYEQYF TGTGCCAGTAGTATAGTGGGGGACACCGCCTACGAGCAGTACTTC
TRBJ2-5 NA TRBV11-2 few CASSLDNGKGIFF TGTGCCAGCAGCTTAGATAACGGGAAGGGGATCTTCTTC
TRBJ2-3 TRBD2 TRBV20-1 few CSAQFLAGFTDTQYF TGCAGTGCTCAGTTCCTAGCGGGGTTCACAGATACGCAGTATTTT
TRBJ2-7 NA TRBV29-1 NA CSVWWTDSYEQYF TGCAGCGTCTGGTGGACGGACTCCTACGAGCAGTACTTC
TRBJ2-7 TRBD1 TRBV12-3/TRBV12-4 few CASSLTQGQVYEQYF TGTGCCAGCAGTTTAACCCAAGGACAGGTCTACGAGCAGTACTTC
TRBJ1-3 TRBD1 TRBV6-1 NA CASRAGDRPSGNTIYF TGTGCCAGCAGGGCGGGGGACAGACCCTCTGGAAACACCATATATTTT
TRBJ2-2 NA TRBV20-1 few CSARRRGNTGELFF TGCAGTGCTAGAAGGCGGGGAAACACCGGGGAGCTGTTTTTT
TRBJ2-7 NA TRBV27 many CASGLDWGEKYF TGTGCCAGCGGCCTAGATTGGGGGGAAAAGTACTTC
TRBJ2-7 NA TRBV4-2 few CASSQGGRAHEQYF TGTGCCAGCAGCCAAGGGGGGAGAGCCCACGAGCAGTACTTC
TRBJ1-6 TRBD1 TRBV10-3 NA CATNPGQYNSPLHF TGTGCCACCAACCCGGGACAGTATAATTCACCCCTCCACTTT
TRBJ2-5 NA TRBV11-1 many CASSLAVGWDLGKETQYF TGTGCCAGCAGCTTAGCGGTTGGATGGGACTTGGGAAAAGAGACCCAGTACTTC
TRBJ2-2 NA TRBV30 few CACTPHRVNGELFF TGTGCCTGCACGCCCCACAGGGTAAACGGGGAGCTGTTTTTT
TRBJ2-1 NA TRBV6-5 NA CASSFSGSNNEQFF TGTGCCAGCAGTTTCAGCGGGTCCAACAATGAGCAGTTCTTC
TRBJ1-4 TRBD1 TRBV5-5 NA CASSLSQGASSGEKLFF TGTGCCAGCAGCTTGAGCCAGGGGGCGAGCAGTGGTGAAAAACTGTTTTTT
TRBJ2-2 NA TRBV20-1 few CSASLAGYTGELFF TGCAGTGCTAGCCTAGCTGGGTACACCGGGGAGCTGTTTTTT
TRBJ1-1 TRBD1 TRBV6-1 few CASSPPGGRTEAFF TGTGCCAGCAGTCCTCCAGGGGGACGCACTGAAGCTTTCTTT
TRBJ2-3 NA TRBV7-3 many CASSLMGAGTDTQYF TGTGCCAGCAGCTTAATGGGGGCGGGCACAGATACGCAGTATTTT
TRBJ2-7 TRBD1 TRBV6-1 many CASSGQGIEQYF TGTGCCAGCAGTGGACAGGGGATCGAGCAGTACTTC
TRBJ2-5 TRBD1 TRBV5-1 few CASSWSGTGGVETQYF TGCGCCAGCAGCTGGTCCGGGACAGGGGGCGTAGAGACCCAGTACTTC
TRBJ2-7 TRBD2 TRBV7-9 NA CASRKGTSGSSYEQYF TGTGCCAGCAGAAAAGGGACTAGCGGGAGCTCCTACGAGCAGTACTTC
TRBJ2-2 NA TRBV7-2 NA CASSHASRGEAGELFF TGTGCCAGCAGCCACGCCTCCCGGGGAGAGGCCGGGGAGCTGTTTTTT
TRBJ2-7 TRBD2 TRBV7-8 NA CASSFMGGHEQYF TGTGCCAGCAGCTTTATGGGAGGGCACGAGCAGTACTTC
TRBJ2-3 TRBD2 TRBV6-2/TRBV6-3 NA CASSLTSGRAYTDTQYF TGTGCCAGCAGTTTGACTAGCGGGAGGGCCTACACAGATACGCAGTATTTT
TRBJ2-2 TRBD1 TRBV6-5 NA CASSYSNRGTGSNTGELFF TGTGCCAGCAGTTACTCGAACAGGGGGACTGGGTCGAACACCGGGGAGCTGTTTTTT
TRBJ2-1 TRBD2 TRBV5-1 few CASSWRLAGSGFF TGCGCCAGCAGCTGGAGACTAGCGGGGTCTGGGTTCTTC
TRBJ1-3 NA TRBV7-9 few CASSFTDGPPGNTIYF TGTGCCAGCAGTTTCACCGACGGCCCCCCTGGAAACACCATATATTTT
TRBJ2-1 NA TRBV19 NA CATSRGRGWVNEQFF TGTGCCACCTCAAGGGGACGCGGGTGGGTCAATGAGCAGTTCTTC
TRBJ2-1 TRBD1 TRBV15 few CATIPGGARYNEQFF TGTGCCACCATACCAGGGGGCGCGCGATACAATGAGCAGTTCTTC
TRBJ2-1 NA TRBV5-1 NA CASSLGLRTTTYNEQFF TGCGCCAGCAGCCTGGGGTTGAGGACCACAACCTACAATGAGCAGTTCTTC
TRBJ2-5 NA TRBV28 NA CASSRNLWQGYQETQYF TGTGCCAGCAGTCGCAATCTTTGGCAGGGGTACCAAGAGACCCAGTACTTC
TRBJ2-5 NA TRBV9 NA CASSVDGVGTQYF TGTGCCAGCAGCGTAGATGGGGTGGGGACCCAGTACTTC
TRBJ2-7 NA TRBV6-2/TRBV6-3 few CASSPGHEQYF TGTGCCAGCAGTCCGGGTCATGAGCAGTACTTC
TRBJ2-7 NA TRBV6-1 few CASSQPPDSYLEQYF TGTGCCAGCAGTCAACCTCCCGACAGCTACCTCGAGCAGTACTTC
TRBJ2-2 NA TRBV9 few CASSVVTGANTGELFF TGTGCCAGCAGCGTAGTCACGGGGGCGAACACCGGGGAGCTGTTTTTT
TRBJ2-1 NA TRBV7-2 few CASSLFEEQFF TGTGCCAGCAGCTTATTTGAGGAGCAGTTCTTC
TRBJ2-1 TRBD1 TRBV7-9 few CASSDRPGQVYNEQFF TGTGCCAGCAGCGACAGGCCGGGACAGGTGTACAATGAGCAGTTCTTC
TRBJ1-2 NA TRBV6-2/TRBV6-3 few CASSYLSYYGYTF TGTGCCAGCAGTTACCTGAGTTACTATGGCTACACCTTC
TRBJ2-5 NA TRBV5-1 NA CASSLSGIRETQYF TGCGCCAGCAGCTTGTCCGGGATCAGGGAGACCCAGTACTTC
TRBJ2-5 NA TRBV10-3 NA CAISESGSQETQYF TGTGCCATCAGTGAGTCAGGGAGTCAAGAGACCCAGTACTTC
TRBJ2-1 TRBD2 TRBV11-2 NA CASSLKAGGSNEQFF TGTGCCAGCAGCTTAAAAGCGGGGGGGAGCAATGAGCAGTTCTTC
TRBJ2-7 TRBD1 TRBV20-1 few CSARTRDRYSYEQYF TGCAGTGCTAGGACCCGGGACAGATACTCCTACGAGCAGTACTTC
TRBJ2-5 NA TRBV29-1 few CSVGGRAVETQYF TGCAGCGTTGGGGGCCGGGCAGTAGAGACCCAGTACTTC
TRBJ2-2 TRBD2 TRBV6-5 few CASSPRGAGTGELFF TGTGCCAGCAGCCCGCGGGGGGCGGGCACCGGGGAGCTGTTTTTT
TRBJ2-7 TRBD2 TRBV28 few CASSGASGSPYEQYF TGTGCCAGCAGTGGAGCTAGCGGGAGCCCGTACGAGCAGTACTTC
TRBJ2-3 TRBD2 TRBV11-2 NA CASSTPDSRGLAFRDTQYF TGTGCCAGCAGCACCCCGGACAGTCGGGGACTAGCCTTCCGGGATACGCAGTATTTT